This T cell receptor (beta chain) was profiled in a study of T cell repertoires in cytomegalovirus infection. Overall study: Matching HLA type and CMV infection were both indicated by public TCR beta signatures.

TCRdb recomputed calls from the reads with MiXCR, one row per CDR3 protein. This table holds approximately 140,000 distinct CDR3 sequences, about 6.5% found once. This clonotype came up many times. The antigen is undetermined. The CDR3 spans 16 residues. The V gene's germline CDR1 is SGHTA and CDR2 FQGNSA. Trimming removed 5 bases at V and 0 bases at J, with 11 bases between. General study results and limits: The ex vivo response was dominated by HLA-C-restricted CMV-specific TCR beta clonotypes. Identification of carriers of CMV plus the relevant HLA was performed using cumulative public TCR beta family frequency.

The origin of this receptor is a human donor in good health (CMV status not recorded). Some clones in this sample may be carry-over from other donors' samples. The rearrangement joins TRBV7-2 to TRBJ2-6, with D hard to call. What was sequenced was PBMCs. CDR3 sequence reads: CASSPDSSSGANVLTF. Written as DNA, the CDR3 is TGTGCCAGCAGCCCCGACTCGAGCTCTGGGGCCAACGTCCTGACTTTC. The full variable domain, its missing parts supplied by reference TRBV7-2 and TRBJ2-6, is GAGVSQSPSNKVTEKGKDVELRCDPISGHTALYWYRQSLGQGLEFLIYFQGNSAPDKSGLPSDRFSAERTGGSVSTLTIQRTQQEDSAVYLCASSPDSSSGANVLTFGAGSRLTVL.